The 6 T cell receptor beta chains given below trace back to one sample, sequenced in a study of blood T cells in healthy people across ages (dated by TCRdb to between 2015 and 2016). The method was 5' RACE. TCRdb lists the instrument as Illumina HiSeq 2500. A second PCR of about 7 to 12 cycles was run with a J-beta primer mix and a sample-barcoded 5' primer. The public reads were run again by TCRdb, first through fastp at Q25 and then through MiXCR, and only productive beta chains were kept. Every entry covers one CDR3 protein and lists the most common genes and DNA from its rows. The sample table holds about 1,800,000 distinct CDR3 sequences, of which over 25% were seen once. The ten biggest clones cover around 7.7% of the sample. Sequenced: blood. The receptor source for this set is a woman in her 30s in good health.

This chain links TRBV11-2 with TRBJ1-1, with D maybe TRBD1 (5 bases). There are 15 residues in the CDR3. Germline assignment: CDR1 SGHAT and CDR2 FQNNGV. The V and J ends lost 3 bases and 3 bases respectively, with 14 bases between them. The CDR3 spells CASSFFKGGDTEAFF. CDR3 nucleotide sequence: TGTGCCAGCAGCTTTTTCAAGGGAGGGGACACTGAAGCTTTCTTT.

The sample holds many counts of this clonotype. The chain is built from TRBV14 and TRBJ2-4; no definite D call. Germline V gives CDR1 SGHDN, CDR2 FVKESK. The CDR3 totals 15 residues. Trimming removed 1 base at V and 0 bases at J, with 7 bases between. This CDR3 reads CASSQGPSAKNIQYF. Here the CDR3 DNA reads TGTGCCAGCAGCCAAGGCCCGTCAGCCAAAAACATTCAGTACTTC.

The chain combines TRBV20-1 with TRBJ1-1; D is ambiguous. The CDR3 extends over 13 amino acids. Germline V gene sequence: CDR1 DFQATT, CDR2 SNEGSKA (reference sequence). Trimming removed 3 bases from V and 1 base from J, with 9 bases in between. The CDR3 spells CSASPSQNTEAFF. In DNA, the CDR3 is TGCAGTGCTAGTCCCAGCCAGAACACTGAAGCTTTCTTT.

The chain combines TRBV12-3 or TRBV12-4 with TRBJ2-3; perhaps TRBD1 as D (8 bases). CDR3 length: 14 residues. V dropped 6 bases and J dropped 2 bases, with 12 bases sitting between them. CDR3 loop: CASRQGGNTDTQYF. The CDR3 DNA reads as TGTGCCAGCAGACAGGGGGGGAACACAGATACGCAGTATTTT.

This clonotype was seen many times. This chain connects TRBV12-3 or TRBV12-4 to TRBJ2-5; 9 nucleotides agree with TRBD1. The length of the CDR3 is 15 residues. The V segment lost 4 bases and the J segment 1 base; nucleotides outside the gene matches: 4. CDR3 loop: CASSWDREVQETQYF. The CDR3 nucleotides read TGTGCCAGCAGTTGGGACAGGGAAGTCCAAGAGACCCAGTACTTC.

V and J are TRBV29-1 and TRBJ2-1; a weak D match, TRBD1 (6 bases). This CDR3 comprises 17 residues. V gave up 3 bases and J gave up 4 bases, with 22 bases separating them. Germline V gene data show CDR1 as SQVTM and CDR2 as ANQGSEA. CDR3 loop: CSVDRRGMKQAYNEQFF. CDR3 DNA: TGCAGCGTTGACCGCAGGGGAATGAAGCAAGCTTACAATGAGCAGTTCTTC.